This TCR beta chain was identified during a study of Graves' ophthalmopathy and Graves' hyperthyroidism. Across the study: Stable hyperthyroidism meant no ophthalmopathy within 18 months of follow-up.

CDR3 regions of TCR beta were amplified from RNA transcripts. First-round RT-PCR relied on HTBI primers, and a second-round multiplex PCR came next. TCRdb re-derived calls from the multiplex PCR reads in MiXCR, one entry per CDR3 protein. The data contain around 590,000 distinct CDR3 sequences, less than 40% of them seen just once; the ten biggest clones take up over 3.5%. The study, taken as a whole, reports: Blood samples also showed most expanded thyroid clonotypes exceeding 0.001 frequency.

Regarding this clonotype: Antigen: not known.

Input material: peripheral blood or thyroid tissue (not recorded which). This TCR came from an adult man with Graves' hyperthyroidism.

CDR3 nucleotides: TGTGCCAGCAGCTTAGCAGCCTTCAACAATGAGCAGTTCTTC. Protein sequence: CASSLAAFNNEQFF. The chain couples TRBV7-9 to TRBJ2-7; D gene ambiguous. The J call could be wrong; TRBJ2-1 is a better fit for the DNA end. The CDR3 contains 14 residues. Germline CDR1 and CDR2: SEHNR and FQNEAQ (reference sequence).